Each of the 12 T cell receptor beta chains below was sequenced from the same sample in a study of cytomegalovirus exposure and HLA in healthy donors. A multiplex PCR was run with 60 Vbeta primers and 13 Jbeta primers. Generated by immunoSEQ multiplex PCR, the TCRdb table keeps only in-frame clones and is missing some. The table lists about 94,000 clones, over 65% of them singletons, with around a tenth in the top ten. The sequencing sample was made of PBMCs. The receptors stem from a human donor in good health.

The CDR3 nucleotides are TGTGCCAGCAGTTCTCGAGAGAACACTGAAGCTTTCTTT. Amino acid sequence: CASSSRENTEAFF. The gene calls are TRBV28 and TRBJ1-1; D is unclear. The V end was cut by 4 bases, the J end by 1 base, with 7 bases between. The CDR3 sequence is 13 residues long. Looked up from germline, CDR1 is MDHEN and CDR2 is SYDVKM.

The sample holds one count of this clone. The chain recombines TRBV6-1 with TRBJ1-5, with 7 bases identical to TRBD1. Trimming removed 6 bases from V and 0 bases from J; junction bases left unmatched: 5. CDR3 size: 15 residues. The germline CDR1 and CDR2 sequences are MNHNS and SASEGT. The CDR3 bases are TGTGCCAGCAGCCTGGGACAGTATAGCAATCAGCCCCAGCATTTT. It translates to CASSLGQYSNQPQHF.

The V gene is TRBV7-3, the J gene TRBJ2-1, with 8 bases aligning to TRBD1. With V trimmed by 5 bases and J by 8 bases, 8 bases remained unmatched. CDR1 SGHTA and CDR2 FQGTGA come from the germline V gene. The length of the CDR3 is 14 residues. The CDR3 is CASSRQGFMDEQFF. CDR3 nucleotides: TGTGCCAGCAGCCGACAGGGGTTTATGGATGAGCAGTTCTTC.

The V call is TRBV11-2, the J call TRBJ2-5, with 8 positions matching TRBD1. Germline loops: CDR1 SGHAT, CDR2 FQNNGV. V gave up 6 bases and J gave up 5 bases; unmatched junction bases: 14. This CDR3 comprises 16 residues. CDR3 DNA: TGTGCCAGCAGACGCGGAGCAGGGGGCCGAGATGAGACCCAGTACTTC. This translates into CASRRGAGGRDETQYF.

This clone appeared once. The chain combines TRBV9 with TRBJ2-5; TRBD1 might be the D (5 bases). Germline CDR1 is SGDLS and CDR2 is YYNGEE. Trimming took off 0 bases at V and 7 bases at J, with 13 bases between the two ends. The CDR3 sequence is 14 residues long. The chain's CDR3 is CASSVGRGQGTQYF. The CDR3 region has the DNA TGTGCCAGCAGCGTAGGTAGGGGTCAGGGGACCCAGTACTTC.

The gene calls are TRBV5-1 and TRBJ1-5; the D gene is possibly TRBD1 (6 bases). Trimming stripped 4 bases from V and 1 base from J, with 9 bases between. Germline-derived CDR1 and CDR2 are SGHRS and YFSETQ. The CDR3 runs to 14 residues. CDR3 protein: CASSPQGSNQPQHF. CDR3 coding DNA: TGCGCCAGCAGCCCACAGGGAAGCAATCAGCCCCAGCATTTT.

The chain recombines TRBV27 with TRBJ1-5; 7 nucleotides match TRBD1. The CDR3 consists of 16 residues. CDR1 and CDR2 from the germline V gene are MNHEY and SMNVEV (reference sequence). V gave up 6 bases and J gave up 3 bases; unmatched junction bases: 11. The CDR3 is CASRAATGRSNQPQHF. The DNA of the CDR3 is TGTGCCAGCAGAGCTGCGACAGGGAGGTCCAATCAGCCCCAGCATTTT.

In DNA form, the CDR3 reads TGTGCCACCAGCAGAGATCGGAGACTGGTAGGGGATGAAAAACTGTTTTTT. It translates to CATSRDRRLVGDEKLFF. The chain is built from TRBV15 and TRBJ1-4; D is perhaps TRBD1 (5 bases). From germline, CDR1 is LNHNV and CDR2 YYDKDF (reference sequence). CDR3 length equals 17 residues. Trimming stripped 0 bases from V and 6 bases from J, with 17 bases between. The whole variable domain, filled in from reference TRBV15 and TRBJ1-4, reads DAMVIQNPRYQVTQFGKPVTLSCSQTLNHNVMYWYQQKSSQAPKLLFHYYDKDFNNEADTPDNFQSRRPNTSFCFLDIRSPGLGDTAMYLCATSRDRRLVGDEKLFFGSGTQLSVL.

The rearrangement links TRBV28 to TRBJ1-2, with 7 bases lining up with TRBD1. With V trimmed by 3 bases and J by 5 bases, 6 bases remained unmatched. CDR1 is MDHEN, CDR2 SYDVKM, per germline. The CDR3 is made up of 14 amino acids. As DNA, the CDR3 is TGTGCCAGCAGTTTGTCGGGACAGAGTTATGGCTACACCTTC. This encodes CASSLSGQSYGYTF.

A few counts support this clone. The chain has TRBV7-2 and TRBJ2-2; D gene uncertain. CDR3 size: 14 residues. The V gene lost 5 bases and the J gene lost 6 bases, with 13 bases spanning the gap. The germline V gene encodes CDR1 SGHTA and CDR2 FQGNSA. In DNA, the CDR3 is TGTGCCAGCAGCCAATCCCCCTGGCCCGGGGAGCTGTTTTTT. As protein: CASSQSPWPGELFF.

This chain connects TRBV5-6 to TRBJ2-1; D gene unclear. Germline CDR1 SGHDT, CDR2 YYEEEE. This CDR3 has 14 amino acids. V lost 1 base, J lost 7 bases, and 12 bases lay in between. The CDR3 reads CASSLNLGINEQFF. The CDR3 region has the DNA TGTGCCAGCAGCTTGAACTTGGGCATTAATGAGCAGTTCTTC. Full variable domain (missing parts from reference TRBV5-6 and TRBJ2-1): DAGVTQSPTHLIKTRGQQVTLRCSPKSGHDTVSWYQQALGQGPQFIFQYYEEEERQRGNFPDRFSGHQFPNYSSELNVNALLLGDSALYLCASSLNLGINEQFFGPGTRLTVL.

The chain couples TRBV5-4 to TRBJ2-7; TRBD2 matches 8 bases. V was pared by 0 bases and J by 0 bases, with 5 bases of the junction left unmatched. The length of the CDR3 is 16 residues. Germline CDR1 SGHNT, CDR2 YYREEE (reference sequence). CDR3 coding DNA: TGTGCCAGCAGCTTGGCAGCGGGAGTCCCCTCCTACGAGCAGTACTTC. Encoded protein: CASSLAAGVPSYEQYF.